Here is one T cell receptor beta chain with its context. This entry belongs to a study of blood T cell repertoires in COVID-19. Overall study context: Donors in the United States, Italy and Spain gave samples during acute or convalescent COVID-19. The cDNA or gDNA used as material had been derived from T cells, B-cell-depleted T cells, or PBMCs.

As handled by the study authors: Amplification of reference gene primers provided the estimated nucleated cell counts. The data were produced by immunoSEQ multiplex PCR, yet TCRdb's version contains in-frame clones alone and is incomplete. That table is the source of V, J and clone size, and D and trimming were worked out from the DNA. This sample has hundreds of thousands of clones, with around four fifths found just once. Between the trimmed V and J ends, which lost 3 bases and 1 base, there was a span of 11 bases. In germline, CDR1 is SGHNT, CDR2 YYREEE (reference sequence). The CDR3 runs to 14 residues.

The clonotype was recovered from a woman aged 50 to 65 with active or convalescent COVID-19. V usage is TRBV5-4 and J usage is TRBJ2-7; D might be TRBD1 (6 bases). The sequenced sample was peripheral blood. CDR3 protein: CASSSEQGSYEQYF. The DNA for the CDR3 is TGTGCCAGCAGCTCGGAACAGGGATCCTACGAGCAGTACTTC.